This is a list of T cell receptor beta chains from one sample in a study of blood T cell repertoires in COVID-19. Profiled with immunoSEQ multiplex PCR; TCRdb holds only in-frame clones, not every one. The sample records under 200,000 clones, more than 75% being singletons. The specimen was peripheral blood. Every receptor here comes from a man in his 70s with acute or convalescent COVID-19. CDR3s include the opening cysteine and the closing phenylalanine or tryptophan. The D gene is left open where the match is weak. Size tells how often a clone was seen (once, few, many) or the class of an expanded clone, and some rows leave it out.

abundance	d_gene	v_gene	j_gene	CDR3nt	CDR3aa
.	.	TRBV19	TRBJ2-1	TGTGCCAGTAGCCAAGCCCGGGAGCAGTTCTTC	CASSQAREQFF
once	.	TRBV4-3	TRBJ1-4	TGCGCCAGCAGCCAAGATAGTGGGACAATGACGGGTGAAAAACTGTTTTTT	CASSQDSGTMTGEKLFF
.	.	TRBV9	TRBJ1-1	TGTGCCAGCAGCCCTTTGCTAGGGGCTCTATATGGTGAAGCTTTCTTT	CASSPLLGALYGEAFF
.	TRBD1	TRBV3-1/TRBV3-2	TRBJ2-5	TGTGCCAGCACCGGACAGGGTGAGACCCAGTACTTC	CASTGQGETQYF
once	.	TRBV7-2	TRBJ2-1	TGTGCCAGCAGCTTAGGGCTAGCCTACAATGAGCAGTTCTTC	CASSLGLAYNEQFF
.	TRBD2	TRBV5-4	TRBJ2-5	TGTGCCAGCAGCCAAGACATCCAGGGAGGGGAGACCCAGTACTTC	CASSQDIQGGETQYF
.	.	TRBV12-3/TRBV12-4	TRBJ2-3	TGTGCCAGCAGGTCGCAGGTGGCAGATACGCAGTATTTT	CASRSQVADTQYF
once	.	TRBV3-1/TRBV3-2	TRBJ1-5	TGTGCCAGCAGCCCCGGGAGAGGGCCCCAGCATTTT	CASSPGRGPQHF
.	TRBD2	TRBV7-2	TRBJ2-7	TGTGCCAGCAGCTTAGGGGGGGGCTACGAGCAGTACTTC	CASSLGGGYEQYF
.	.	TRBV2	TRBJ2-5	TGTGCCAGCAGTGAGCTAGAGAAAGAGACCCAGTACTTC	CASSELEKETQYF
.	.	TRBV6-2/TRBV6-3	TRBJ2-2	TGTGCCAGCAGTTACAGGGGGAACACCGGGGAGCTGTTTTTT	CASSYRGNTGELFF
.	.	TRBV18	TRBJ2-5	TGTGCCAGCTCACCCCCCAATTCTGCCGGCCAAGAGACCCAGTACTTC	CASSPPNSAGQETQYF
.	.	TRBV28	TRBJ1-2	TGTGCCAGCAGTTCGGTCCTCTATGGCTACACCTTC	CASSSVLYGYTF
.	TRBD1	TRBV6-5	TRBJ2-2	TGTGCCAGCAGTTACGGGGGACAGGGATTCGACGGGGAGCTGTTTTTT	CASSYGGQGFDGELFF
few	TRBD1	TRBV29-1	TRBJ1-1	TGCAGCGTTGTTGGGGAGGAGGGGGCGTGGAACACTGAAGCTTTCTTT	CSVVGEEGAWNTEAFF
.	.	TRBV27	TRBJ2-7	TGTGCCAGCAGTTTATTGGGCAGCCCCTACGAGCAGTACTTC	CASSLLGSPYEQYF
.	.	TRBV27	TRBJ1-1	TGTGCCAGCAGTTTATCCCCCGGGGGGCAGGGTGAAGCTTTCTTT	CASSLSPGGQGEAFF
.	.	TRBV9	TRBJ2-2	TGTGCCAGCAGCGTAGGAGGGAGGAACACCGGGGAGCTGTTTTTT	CASSVGGRNTGELFF
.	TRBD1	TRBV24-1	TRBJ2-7	TGTGCCACCAGTGCCACGGACAGGGACCCCTACGAGCAGTACTTC	CATSATDRDPYEQYF
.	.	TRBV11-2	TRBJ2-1	TGTGCCAGCAGACCCACAAGGGGCTCTCCGAATGAGCAGTTCTTC	CASRPTRGSPNEQFF
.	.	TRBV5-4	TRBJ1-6	TGTGCCAGCAGCCTTCCGGGATTTGGAGCCCTCCACTTT	CASSLPGFGALHF
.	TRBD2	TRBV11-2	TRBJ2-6	TGTGCCAGCAGCCTACTAGCGGGGGCCTCTGGGGCCAACGTCCTGACTTTC	CASSLLAGASGANVLTF
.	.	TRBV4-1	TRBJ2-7	TGCGCCAGCAGCCAAGAACAGGGAAGAAGGTGGGGCTACGAGCAGTACTTC	CASSQEQGRRWGYEQYF
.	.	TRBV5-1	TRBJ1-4	TGCGCCAGCAGCTTGTATGCACAAACCGAAGAACTGTTTTTT	CASSLYAQTEELFF
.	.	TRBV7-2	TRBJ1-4	TGTGCCAGCAGCTCGTCGGTAACTAATGAAAAACTGTTTTTT	CASSSSVTNEKLFF
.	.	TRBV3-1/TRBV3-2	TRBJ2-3	TGTGCCAGCAGCCAAGCCCCGGGGGCAGATACGCAGTATTTT	CASSQAPGADTQYF
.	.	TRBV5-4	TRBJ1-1	TGTGCCAGCAGCTTGCAGGGGATCCCTGAAGCTTTCTTT	CASSLQGIPEAFF
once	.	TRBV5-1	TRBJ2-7	TGCGCCAGCAGCACCGGGTGGGTACCCTCGGACGAGCAGTACTTC	CASSTGWVPSDEQYF
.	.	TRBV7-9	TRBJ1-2	TGTGCCAGCAGCTTGTCCCTTCGGGGGTATGGCTACACCTTC	CASSLSLRGYGYTF
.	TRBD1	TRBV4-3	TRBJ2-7	TGCGCCAGCAGCCAAGGAACGGCGCAGGGGGCCCCTTTCTACGAGCAGTACTTC	CASSQGTAQGAPFYEQYF
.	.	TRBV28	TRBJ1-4	TGTGCCAGCAGTCCCTCGGTATCAACTAATGAAAAACTGTTTTTT	CASSPSVSTNEKLFF
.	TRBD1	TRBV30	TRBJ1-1	TGTGCCTGGAGGGGACAGGGGTGGACTGAAGCTTTCTTT	CAWRGQGWTEAFF
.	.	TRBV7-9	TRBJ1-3	TGTGCCAGCAGCATCTGGTGGGGGGGACCTCGGAGCTCTGGAAACACCATATATTTT	CASSIWWGGPRSSGNTIYF
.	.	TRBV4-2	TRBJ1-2	TGTGCCAGCAGCCAGCCGGGAGGGAACTATGGCTACACCTTC	CASSQPGGNYGYTF
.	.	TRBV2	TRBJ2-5	TGTGCCAGCAGTTTCACCACCGGGGGCCAGTACTTC	CASSFTTGGQYF
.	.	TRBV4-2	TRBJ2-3	TGTGCCAGCAGCCTATGGGGGCGTCTAAGCACAGATACGCAGTATTTT	CASSLWGRLSTDTQYF
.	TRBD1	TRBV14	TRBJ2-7	TGTGCCAGCAGTCCACATAGGGGACAGGGCTACGAGCAGTACTTC	CASSPHRGQGYEQYF
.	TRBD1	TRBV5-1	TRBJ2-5	TGCGCCAGCAGCATGGGGACAGGGGGCGCGTTGGAGACCCAGTACTTC	CASSMGTGGALETQYF
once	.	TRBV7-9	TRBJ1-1	TGTGCCAGCAGCTCCGGGGGGGGCGAAGCTTTCTTT	CASSSGGGEAFF
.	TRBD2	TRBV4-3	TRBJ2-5	TGCGCCAGCAGCCTACTAGCGGGGGGCGAAGAGACCCAGTACTTC	CASSLLAGGEETQYF
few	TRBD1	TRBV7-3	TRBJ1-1	TGTGCCAGCAGCTTTGCAGGGGGCACTGAAGCTTTCTTT	CASSFAGGTEAFF